Here is one T cell receptor (beta chain) with its context. Its antigen is currently unknown. Profiled with immunoSEQ multiplex PCR; TCRdb holds only in-frame clones, not every one. The profile covers approximately 150,000 clones, with 94% appearing a single time and 0.95% to 1.5% taken by the ten largest. This sample was included in a study of T cell responses to AZD1222 COVID-19 vaccine. There are 14 residues in the CDR3. CDR1 and CDR2 (germline): LNHDA, SQIVND (reference sequence). J was trimmed by 4 bases and V by 4 bases; bases with no gene match: 4. Regarding the study as a whole: The study identified only five to seven AZD1222 recipients as seropositive at baseline. Among the donors, most were white British and more were female, and clonal diversity was possibly underestimated.

This sequence was found in an adult in good health. The specimen was peripheral blood, collected on day 0 of AZD1222 vaccination. The chain carries TRBV19 and TRBJ1-1; 9 bases are shared with TRBD1. CDR3 protein: CASSTTTGGTEAFF. CDR3 coding DNA: TGTGCCAGTAGTACGACGACAGGGGGCACTGAAGCTTTCTTT.